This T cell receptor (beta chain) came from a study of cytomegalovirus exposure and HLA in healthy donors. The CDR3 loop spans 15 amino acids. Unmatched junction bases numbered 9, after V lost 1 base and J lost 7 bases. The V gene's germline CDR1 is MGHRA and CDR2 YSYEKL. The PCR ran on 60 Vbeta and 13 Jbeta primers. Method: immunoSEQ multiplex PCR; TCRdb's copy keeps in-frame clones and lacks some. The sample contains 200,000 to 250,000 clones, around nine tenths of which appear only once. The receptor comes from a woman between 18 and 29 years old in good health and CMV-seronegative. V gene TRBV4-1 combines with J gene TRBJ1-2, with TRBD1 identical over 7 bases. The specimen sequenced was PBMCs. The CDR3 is CASSQALDRALGYTF. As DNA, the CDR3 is TGCGCCAGCAGCCAAGCCTTAGACAGGGCTCTTGGCTACACCTTC.